A selection of T cell receptor beta chains follows, all from one sample in a study of blood T cell repertoires in COVID-19. Sequencing used immunoSEQ multiplex PCR; TCRdb keeps in-frame clones, though not all of them. The data show around 64,000 clones, roughly 89% seen once. Sequencing used peripheral blood. These receptors were obtained from a woman at least 80 years old with acute or convalescent COVID-19. Each CDR3 is given with its conserved first and last residue. Not every row has a clone size; where given, it reads once, few, many or a size class.

V gene	clone size	J gene	CDR3 length	CDR3 protein
TRBV18	.	TRBJ1-5	15	CASSSTPQGLQPQHF
TRBV28	.	TRBJ2-7	14	CASSLLGQDYEQYF
TRBV29-1	.	TRBJ1-6	13	CSARTGENSPLHF
TRBV29-1	.	TRBJ1-2	12	CSGGAQGSGYTF
TRBV18	.	TRBJ2-6	19	CASSPTEGTGGSGANVLTF
TRBV3-1/TRBV3-2	.	TRBJ2-5	19	CASSRGTSGRGGYQETQYF
TRBV9	.	TRBJ2-1	15	CASSPQLAGGHEQFF
TRBV7-2	.	TRBJ2-1	15	CASSLSAAQGNEQFF
TRBV6-1	.	TRBJ2-2	16	CASSEGGVGYTGELFF
TRBV28	few	TRBJ2-7	13	CASSMRGVYEQYF
TRBV5-1	.	TRBJ1-2	14	CASSLDGVGLGYTF
TRBV5-1	.	TRBJ1-1	11	CASSSEVGAFF
TRBV21-1	.	TRBJ2-1	19	CASSKVRLAGGNSYNEQFF
TRBV15	.	TRBJ1-1	15	CATSRDYEEHTEAFF
TRBV30	once	TRBJ2-1	15	CAWDRGESSYNEQFF
TRBV2	.	TRBJ1-3	13	CASNRADGNTIYF
TRBV10-1	.	TRBJ1-1	14	CAKYTTGENTEAFF
TRBV28	.	TRBJ2-3	15	CASSVNSFSTDTQYF
TRBV5-8	many	TRBJ1-3	15	CASSPRGASGNTIYF
TRBV7-9	.	TRBJ2-7	14	CASSFATGGREQYF
TRBV3-1/TRBV3-2	.	TRBJ2-7	12	CASSRGDYEQYF
TRBV6-5	.	TRBJ1-3	15	CASARGLPPGNTIYF
TRBV19	.	TRBJ1-1	13	CASSIGRGTEAFF
TRBV28	.	TRBJ2-3	14	CASSFGGARNTQYF
TRBV5-4	.	TRBJ2-5	16	CASSLDRTGVGETQYF
TRBV12-3/TRBV12-4	once	TRBJ2-5	13	CASRSGSQETQYF
TRBV5-6	.	TRBJ1-3	17	CASSNLGGAGSGNTIYF
TRBV19	few	TRBJ1-5	13	CASGDRVNQPQHF
TRBV5-1	.	TRBJ2-3	14	CASSRQGETDTQYF
TRBV5-1	.	TRBJ2-7	14	CASRGDRVSYEQYF
TRBV19	.	TRBJ2-1	17	CASTLSGAGGLTVEQFF
TRBV18	.	TRBJ1-2	13	CASSPDRGLGYTF
TRBV27	.	TRBJ2-1	15	CASSLLAGGYNEQFF
TRBV18	.	TRBJ1-2	13	CASSLGQGGGYTF
TRBV2	.	TRBJ1-3	15	CASSVGTGPGNTIYF